This T cell receptor beta chain is drawn from a study of T cells in Graves' hyperthyroidism and ophthalmopathy. The investigators amplified TCR beta CDR3 regions from RNA transcripts. First-round RT-PCR targeting the TCR CDR3 was performed with the HTBI primer set. TCRdb recomputed calls from the multiplex PCR reads with MiXCR, one row per CDR3 protein. The sample holds around 300,000 distinct CDR3 sequences; over 11% are singletons and the top ten take roughly 24%. V was pared by 5 bases and J by 1 base, with 8 bases of the junction left unmatched. This CDR3 region has 15 residues. CDR1 is MNHNS and CDR2 is SASEGT in the germline V gene.

This sequence originates from a woman under 40 with Graves' hyperthyroidism. The chain employs TRBV6-1 and TRBJ2-7, with 7 bases that match TRBD1. The sequencing input was blood. The CDR3 spells CASSHTQGKSYEQYF. The CDR3 nucleotides read TGTGCCAGCAGTCACACACAGGGGAAGTCCTACGAGCAGTACTTC.